This TCR beta chain was sequenced in a study of response to subunit inactivated influenza vaccine. CDR3 size: 14 residues. The V end lost 7 bases, the J end lost 5 bases, and 15 bases lay between the germline ends. One entry per CDR3 protein, called by TCRdb with MiXCR from the RT-PCR reads. The sample holds roughly 570,000 distinct CDR3 sequences, 14% seen once. The study, taken as a whole, reports: There was a suggestion from the authors that each seasonal influenza vaccination recruits few new T cells.

Regarding this clonotype: What it recognizes is unknown.

The genes are TRBV12-3 or TRBV12-4 and TRBJ2-1; D possibly corresponds to TRBD2 (7 bases). The sample was PBMCs from blood, taken approximately 13 days after vaccination. The clonotype was recovered from a man aged 45-60 years who received an inactivated influenza vaccine. The CDR3 coding sequence is TGTGCCAGCACCTCGCGCGGGGGCCACAATGAGCAGTTCTTC. It translates to CASTSRGGHNEQFF.